This note documents a single T cell receptor (beta chain) sequence. Its antigen is unidentified. This sample was included in a study of cytomegalovirus exposure and HLA in healthy donors. The V gene lost 1 base and the J gene lost 0 bases, with 6 bases spanning the gap. CDR3 size: 13 residues. Germline lookup yields CDR1 GTSNPN and CDR2 SVGIG (reference sequence). With 60 Vbeta and 13 Jbeta primers, the PCR was carried out. Method: immunoSEQ multiplex PCR; TCRdb's copy keeps in-frame clones and lacks some. The repertoire holds about 25,000 clones, approximately 79% seen once, with around 4.5% in the top ten. Study-level results: There were three CMV-associated chains whose specificity for CMV antigens was confirmed in vitro.

The TCR comes from a male donor in good health and CMV-seronegative. Sequenced sample: PBMCs. The V gene is TRBV30, the J gene TRBJ2-5; D gene unclear. Here the CDR3 DNA reads TGTGCCTGGAGTGGCGTGAACCAAGAGACCCAGTACTTC. It translates to CAWSGVNQETQYF.